The clone carrying this T cell receptor beta chain was counted many times. What it binds is unknown. The study profiled TCR beta VDJ and CDR3 using genomic DNA as template. MiXCR was run by TCRdb on the reads, yielding one entry per CDR3 protein. The table lists about 81,000 distinct CDR3 sequences, 40% to 55% of them singletons. This entry comes from a study of CD8+CD57+ T cells in acquired aplastic anemia. In the study overall: When averaged, DNA from sorted CD4+ and CD8+ cells came to about 2.9 ug. Healthy donors yielded some 10 million CD4+ cell reads on average. Study outcomes and limitations: Fewer than 35 shared CD8+ CDR3s appeared highly expressed within patients' immunodominant clones.

This CDR3 has 15 residues. Germline-derived CDR1 and CDR2 are SEHNR and FQNEAQ (reference sequence). V dropped 5 bases and J dropped 3; count of bases not matched to a gene: 4. Material: sorted CD4+, CD8+, or CD8+CD57+ T cells (not recorded which) from PBMCs. This rearrangement joins TRBV7-9 to TRBJ2-1; 10 nucleotides match TRBD2. The TCR comes from a human donor in good health, serving as a control. The CDR3 nucleotides read TGTGCCAGCAGCGCCGGACTAGCGGACTACAATGAGCAGTTCTTC. It is translated as CASSAGLADYNEQFF.